The 15 T cell receptor beta chains below come from one sample, sequenced in a study of shared T cell receptors in the human thymus. Only in-frame clones appear in the TCRdb table, and some are missing; sequencing was by immunoSEQ multiplex PCR. Here the sample spans roughly 700,000 clones, 85% to 90% being singletons. The same specimen was also included in a second study, on human thymus T cells.

The specimen was thymocytes. The receptors were sampled from a boy under three years old with a congenital heart defect.

Comment on this clone: Relative to the germline gene, one junction end is altered; a read error may explain this. The V and J genes are TRBV29-1 and TRBJ2-3; perhaps TRBD2 as D (7 bases). The CDR3 sequence is 13 residues long. The V gene's germline CDR1 is SQVTM and CDR2 ANQGSEA. The chain's CDR3 is CSVEGGGLDTQYF. CDR3 sequence (DNA): TGCAGCGTGGAAGGGGGGGGCTTAGATACGCAGTATTTT.

DNA for the CDR3: TGTGCCTGGAGTGTAGGGGTGCAGGGGGGCCCCTCTGGAAACACCATATATTTT. Amino acids: CAWSVGVQGGPSGNTIYF. The chain is built from TRBV30 and TRBJ1-3; 7 bases fit TRBD1. With V trimmed by 0 bases and J by 0 bases, 11 bases remained unmatched. The CDR3 has 18 residues. The germline CDR1 and CDR2 sequences are GTSNPN and SVGIG (reference sequence).

The table lists this clone with a count of one. This rearrangement joins TRBV6-5 to TRBJ1-5; no clear D. Trimming shortened V by 6 bases and J by 4 bases, and 16 bases separated the two germline ends. The CDR3 extends over 15 amino acids. Looked up from germline, CDR1 is MNHEY and CDR2 is SVGAGI. The CDR3 loop is CASRALSERNQPQHF. CDR3 nucleotides: TGTGCCAGCAGGGCCCTGTCGGAGCGGAATCAGCCCCAGCATTTT.

CDR3: CASSIDPPGQAYEQYF. CDR3 DNA sequence: TGTGCCAGTAGTATAGATCCGCCGGGACAGGCCTACGAGCAGTACTTC. The chain employs TRBV19 and TRBJ2-7; 8 bases match TRBD1. V trimming: 0 bases; J trimming: 2 bases; junction bases outside the gene matches: 6. This CDR3 region has 16 residues. Germline assignment: CDR1 LNHDA and CDR2 SQIVND (reference sequence).

The rearrangement joins TRBV27 to TRBJ2-7; D is unresolved. Trimming cost V 7 bases and J 0 bases, with 16 bases left between them. The germline CDR1 and CDR2 sequences are MNHEY and SMNVEV (reference sequence). The CDR3 has 15 amino acids. CDR3 sequence reads: CASTPAAVSSYEQYF. In DNA, the CDR3 is TGTGCCAGCACCCCGGCGGCGGTTAGCTCCTACGAGCAGTACTTC.

The chain uses TRBV6-5 and TRBJ1-1, with a weak D call TRBD1 (6 bases). The CDR3 is 14 residues long. Germline V gene data show CDR1 as MNHEY and CDR2 as SVGAGI. V was pared by 6 bases and J by 1 base, with 12 bases between. The chain's CDR3 is CASSPTTGNTEAFF. The CDR3 bases are TGTGCCAGCAGCCCCACGACAGGGAACACTGAAGCTTTCTTT.

J is TRBJ2-7 and V is TRBV13; 9 bases are a match to TRBD2. The CDR3 contains 15 residues. The ends lost 5 bases at V and 3 bases at J; junction bases unmatched: 8. In germline, CDR1 is PRHDT, CDR2 FYEKMQ (reference sequence). CDR3 amino acids: CASSPVVTSGYEQYF. For the CDR3, the DNA is TGTGCCAGCAGCCCCGTGGTGACTAGCGGCTACGAGCAGTACTTC.

This clone was observed once. For the CDR3, the DNA is TGTGCCAGCAGTTTCGGCAGGTTTAGCAATGAGCAGTTCTTC. It translates to CASSFGRFSNEQFF. J is TRBJ2-1 and V is TRBV28; unclear D gene. The V end lost 3 bases, the J end lost 6 bases, and 12 bases lay between the germline ends. Germline V gene sequence: CDR1 MDHEN, CDR2 SYDVKM. The CDR3 sequence is 14 residues long.

This clone was recorded once. The chain employs TRBV4-1 and TRBJ2-2; D unclear. V lost 0 bases, J lost 6 bases, and 11 bases lay in between. CDR3 length equals 15 residues. Germline assignment: CDR1 MGHRA and CDR2 YSYEKL. The CDR3 DNA reads as TGCGCCAGCAGCCAAGAGCCGTCGAGAGCCGGGGAGCTGTTTTTT. It translates to CASSQEPSRAGELFF.

A remark on this clone: Mismatch with germline at one junction end may stem from a read error. The V gene is TRBV4-3, the J gene TRBJ2-1, with 12 positions matching TRBD2. The CDR3 is 19 amino acids. Germline CDR1 LGHNA, CDR2 YSLEER. CDR3 region: CASSQADLAGGPSHNEQFF. Written as DNA, the CDR3 is TGCGCCAGCAGCCAAGCGGATCTAGCGGGAGGGCCCTCCCACAATGAGCAGTTCTTC.

This clone was observed once. This CDR3 is CASLHRGLNDEQYF. CDR3 DNA: TGTGCCAGCCTCCACAGGGGGCTTAACGACGAGCAGTACTTC. The rearrangement joins TRBV27 to TRBJ2-7, with 9 bases aligning to TRBD1. The CDR3 has 14 amino acids. After removal of 8 bases from V and 5 bases from J, the junction contained 10 bases not matched to a gene. Germline V lookup: CDR1 MNHEY, CDR2 SMNVEV (reference sequence).

This clone was detected only once. The CDR3 region has the DNA TGTGCCAGCTCACCAGGTATAATACAGGCAGATACGCAGTATTTT. Translating it yields CASSPGIIQADTQYF. The genes are TRBV18 and TRBJ2-3, with a possible D match to TRBD1 (5 bases). Germline V gene data show CDR1 as KGHSH and CDR2 as LQKENI. V lost 2 bases and J lost 4, with 13 bases in between. CDR3 length: 15 residues.

The chain links TRBV2 to TRBJ2-1; TRBD2 agrees at 10 bases. Germline CDR1 is SNHLY and CDR2 is FYNNEI. V was clipped by 2 bases and J by 7 bases; unmatched bases: 8. The length of the CDR3 is 16 residues. DNA for the CDR3: TGTGCCAGCAGTGAAAGCCAGCGGGAGGGCCGAAATGAGCAGTTCTTC. Protein sequence: CASSESQREGRNEQFF.

The chain carries TRBV23-1 and TRBJ1-1; D gene ambiguous. TRBV23-1 is an ORF for which the function is uncertain. V was pared by 4 bases and J by 5 bases, with 14 bases between. The CDR3 extends over 14 amino acids. The CDR3 nucleotides read TGCGCCAGCAGTCGAGGCCCAGCGGGTACTGAAGCTTTCTTT. Protein sequence: CASSRGPAGTEAFF.

The CDR3 reads CASSQSYRGRNQPQHF. CDR3 sequence (DNA): TGTGCCAGCAGTCAATCCTACAGGGGGCGTAATCAGCCCCAGCATTTT. The chain joins TRBV28 to TRBJ1-5; 9 positions match TRBD1. V shed 5 bases and J 4 bases; nucleotides not matched to a gene: 9. Germline CDR1 reads MDHEN; CDR2 reads SYDVKM. This CDR3 spans 16 amino acids.